One and the same sample provided the 10 T cell receptor beta chains below, sequenced in a study of shared clonotypes between healthy human individuals. TCRdb keeps only in-frame clones here, not all; method: immunoSEQ multiplex PCR. The sample yields hundreds of thousands of clones, around 78% seen once. The sequencing sample was made of PBMCs. These receptors were taken from a middle-aged woman in good health. Some clones in this sample may be carry-over from other donors' samples.

The V and J genes are TRBV5-4 and TRBJ2-1; D is perhaps TRBD1 (6 bases). V lost 4 bases and J lost 0, with 14 bases in between. Per germline, CDR1 SGHNT and CDR2 YYREEE (reference sequence). The CDR3 runs 16 residues. This CDR3 reads CASSTAGQSSYNEQFF. CDR3 DNA: TGTGCCAGCAGCACAGCCGGACAGAGCTCCTACAATGAGCAGTTCTTC.

The chain recombines TRBV5-1 with TRBJ2-7; 7 nucleotides align to TRBD1. CDR1 is SGHRS and CDR2 is YFSETQ in the germline V gene. The CDR3 consists of 15 residues. V lost 3 bases to trimming and J lost 5 bases; unmatched junction nucleotides: 11. As DNA, the CDR3 is TGCGCCAGCAGCTCCCCCCGACAGGGCCCCCACGAGCAGTACTTC. Translating it yields CASSSPRQGPHEQYF. Supplemented by reference TRBV5-1 and TRBJ2-7, the full variable domain reads KAGVTQTPRYLIKTRGQQVTLSCSPISGHRSVSWYQQTPGQGLQFLFEYFSETQRNKGNFPGRFSGRQFSNSRSEMNVSTLELGDSALYLCASSSPRQGPHEQYFGPGTRLTVT.

This sequence joins TRBV9 and TRBJ1-1; D uncertain. Germline lookup yields CDR1 SGDLS and CDR2 YYNGEE. This CDR3 is 14 amino acids long. V lost 2 bases to trimming and J lost 3 bases, with 11 bases between them. CDR3: CASSVGNWDTEAFF. Here the CDR3 DNA reads TGTGCCAGCAGCGTCGGGAATTGGGACACTGAAGCTTTCTTT.

V is TRBV7-8 and J is TRBJ1-4; D might be TRBD1 (5 bases). CDR1 SGHVS and CDR2 FQNEAQ come from the germline V gene. The CDR3 has 16 residues. The ends were cut back, 5 bases at V and 0 bases at J, with 13 bases in the middle. The chain's CDR3 is CASSRQRFATNEKLFF. The DNA for the CDR3 is TGTGCCAGCAGCCGACAGCGGTTTGCAACTAATGAAAAACTGTTTTTT.

At least ten counts were recorded for this clone. Other DNA sequences within the sample encode an identical CDR3. V is TRBV14 and J is TRBJ2-7; D might be TRBD1 (6 bases). This CDR3 region has 15 residues. The V gene lost 0 bases and the J gene lost 0 bases, with 9 bases spanning the gap. Germline V gene data show CDR1 as SGHDN and CDR2 as FVKESK. The CDR3 bases are TGTGCCAGCAGCCAAGACAGGGGAAGCTCCTACGAGCAGTACTTC. Translating gives CASSQDRGSSYEQYF.

This clone has just one count. A much bigger clone sits one base away, suggesting this may be a read error. This CDR3 is missing its conserved last phenylalanine or tryptophan, likely due to a read error. The CDR3 loop reads CASSPVVLRDGYTS. The CDR3 nucleotides are TGTGCCAGCAGCCCGGTTGTTCTGAGGGATGGCTACACCTCC. The rearrangement uses TRBV7-9 and TRBJ1-2; D is undetermined. Germline V CDR1 and CDR2: SEHNR, FQNEAQ (reference sequence). The CDR3 covers 14 residues. V lost 5 bases to trimming and J lost 6 bases, with 16 bases between them.

V gene TRBV5-4 combines with J gene TRBJ2-2; 11 positions agree with TRBD1. CDR3 length: 15 residues. J gave up 2 bases and V 9 bases, and 6 bases lay outside the gene matches. From germline, CDR1 is SGHNT and CDR2 YYREEE (reference sequence). In DNA form, the CDR3 reads TGTGCCACGCGGGACAGGGGGGATAACACCGGGGAGCTGTTTTTT. Residues: CATRDRGDNTGELFF.

Comment on this clone: A much larger clonotype is one base distant, so this may be a read error. As the CDR3 is not closed by the conserved phenylalanine or tryptophan, this likely results from a read error. The chain couples TRBV28 to TRBJ2-6, with 12 nucleotides matching TRBD1. Germline CDR1 MDHEN, CDR2 SYDVKM. V shed 6 bases and J 0 bases; nucleotides not matched to a gene: 12. The CDR3 length is 20 residues. CDR3 amino acids: CASRHPGTGGESSGANVLTC. The CDR3 region has the DNA TGTGCCAGCAGGCATCCCGGGACAGGGGGCGAAAGCTCTGGGGCCAACGTCCTGACTTGC.

The table lists this clone with a few counts. The chain recombines TRBV19 with TRBJ2-7, with 8 positions matching TRBD1. The CDR3 has 13 amino acids. J gave up 4 bases and V 2 bases, and 1 base lay outside the gene matches. The germline CDR1 and CDR2 sequences are LNHDA and SQIVND (reference sequence). In DNA form, the CDR3 reads TGTGCCAGTAGTATACAGGGGGCGTACGAGCAGTACTTC. It is translated as CASSIQGAYEQYF.

Remarks on this clone: A much larger clone differs by one base, so this may be a read error. This sample also contains other DNA sequences that code for the same CDR3. This chain connects TRBV6-6 to TRBJ2-2, with D possibly being TRBD2 (5 bases). The V end lost 0 bases, the J end lost 1 base, and 9 bases lay between the germline ends. The CDR3 loop spans 16 amino acids. Germline V CDR1 and CDR2: MNHNY, SVGAGI (reference sequence). CDR3 sequence: CASSYSTGKNTGELFF. As DNA, the CDR3 is TGTGCCAGCAGTTACTCGACCGGGAAGAACACCGGGGAGCTGTTTTTT.